These T cell receptor beta chains were read from a single sample in a study of cytomegalovirus exposure and HLA in healthy donors. Assay used: immunoSEQ multiplex PCR; TCRdb lists only in-frame clones, some missing. The data show nearly 110,000 clones, roughly 76% seen once. Sequencing input: PBMCs. The receptors originated from a woman between 45 and 60 years old in good health and CMV-seropositive. Each CDR3 is given with its conserved first and last residue. D genes are given only for firm matches. Clone size is not always given. Where it is, it says once, few, many or a class for expanded clones.

v_gene,abundance,d_gene,j_gene,CDR3aa,CDR3nt
TRBV6-6,few,TRBD2,TRBJ2-1,CASSRWGGNDNEQFF,TGTGCCAGCAGTAGGTGGGGGGGGAACGACAATGAGCAGTTCTTC
TRBV27,NA,NA,TRBJ1-6,CASSLMGSSYNSPLHF,TGTGCCAGCAGTTTAATGGGGAGCTCCTATAATTCACCCCTCCACTTT
TRBV4-2,NA,TRBD2,TRBJ2-7,CASSRGGTNYEQYF,TGTGCCAGCAGCCGCGGGGGGACAAACTACGAGCAGTACTTC
TRBV5-4,few,NA,TRBJ1-4,CASSLAAGDPNEKLFF,TGTGCCAGCAGCTTGGCGGCAGGGGATCCTAATGAAAAACTGTTTTTT
TRBV2,NA,TRBD1,TRBJ1-2,CASSPGQNLYGYTF,TGTGCCAGCAGCCCGGGACAGAACCTCTATGGCTACACCTTC
TRBV20-1,few,NA,TRBJ1-2,CSARAGDGYTF,TGCAGTGCTAGGGCCGGGGATGGCTACACCTTC
TRBV28,NA,TRBD1,TRBJ1-1,CATTTGIPFEAFF,TGTGCCACCACGACAGGGATTCCTTTTGAAGCTTTCTTT
TRBV4-2,NA,TRBD2,TRBJ2-7,CASSQRTSGGTSSYEQYF,TGTGCCAGCAGCCAACGGACTAGCGGGGGGACGAGCTCCTACGAGCAGTACTTC
TRBV5-1,NA,NA,TRBJ2-5,CASSFSSSEETQYF,TGCGCCAGCAGCTTTAGTTCTAGTGAGGAGACCCAGTACTTC
TRBV28,NA,NA,TRBJ1-6,CASSLAAAGLSSYNSPLHF,TGTGCCAGCAGTTTAGCGGCTGCCGGACTCAGCTCCTATAATTCACCCCTCCACTTT
TRBV7-2,NA,NA,TRBJ1-3,CASRRQGNSGNTIYF,TGTGCCAGCAGACGCCAGGGTAACTCTGGAAACACCATATATTTT
TRBV18,NA,NA,TRBJ2-6,CASSRDRPGANVLTF,TGTGCCAGCTCACGAGACAGGCCTGGGGCCAACGTCCTGACTTTC
TRBV7-2,once,TRBD2,TRBJ2-2,CASSLGLAGSGELFF,TGTGCCAGCAGCTTAGGACTAGCGGGATCCGGGGAGCTGTTTTTT
TRBV2,NA,TRBD1,TRBJ1-1,CASSQDRGAAEAFF,TGTGCCAGCAGCCAAGACAGGGGGGCCGCTGAAGCTTTCTTT
TRBV6-1,few,NA,TRBJ1-5,CASSGDRSGLRPQHF,TGTGCCAGCAGTGGCGACAGGTCAGGGCTCCGGCCCCAGCATTTT
TRBV15,NA,TRBD2,TRBJ2-3,CATSRVGGGADTQYF,TGTGCCACCAGCAGAGTGGGTGGGGGGGCAGATACGCAGTATTTT
TRBV18,NA,NA,TRBJ2-2,CASSPRTGVNTGELFF,TGTGCCAGCTCGCCGAGGACGGGGGTCAACACCGGGGAGCTGTTTTTT
TRBV10-3,few,TRBD1,TRBJ2-7,CAIRPGQAYEQYF,TGTGCCATCAGGCCGGGACAGGCCTACGAGCAGTACTTC
TRBV7-9,NA,NA,TRBJ2-7,CASAKPAGSPYEQYF,TGTGCCAGCGCAAAACCCGCGGGCAGCCCCTACGAGCAGTACTTC
TRBV2,NA,NA,TRBJ1-4,CASTREGGATNEKLFF,TGTGCCAGCACTCGTGAGGGAGGGGCAACTAATGAAAAACTGTTTTTT
TRBV27,NA,TRBD1,TRBJ1-4,CASSLWGQNEKLFF,TGTGCCAGCAGTTTATGGGGACAGAATGAAAAACTGTTTTTT
TRBV7-8,NA,TRBD1,TRBJ1-6,CASSFTTGDSPLHF,TGTGCCAGCAGTTTCACGACAGGGGATTCACCCCTCCACTTT
TRBV30,NA,TRBD1,TRBJ1-4,CAWGPGQGALANEKLFF,TGTGCCTGGGGCCCGGGACAGGGGGCCCTAGCGAATGAAAAACTGTTTTTT
TRBV11-2,NA,TRBD2,TRBJ2-3,CASSFDLAGGHF,TGTGCCAGCAGCTTTGATCTAGCGGGGGGACATTTT
TRBV4-1,NA,TRBD2,TRBJ2-7,CASSQVTGTSDSYEQYF,TGCGCCAGCAGCCAAGTGACCGGAACTAGCGACTCCTACGAGCAGTACTTC
TRBV9,NA,TRBD1,TRBJ2-1,CASSTTGFNEQFF,TGTGCCAGCAGCACGACAGGGTTCAATGAGCAGTTCTTC
TRBV19,NA,NA,TRBJ1-1,CASSRGTQAFF,TGTGCCAGTAGCCGGGGGACTCAAGCTTTCTTT
TRBV14,NA,NA,TRBJ1-1,CASSQRRSLPNTEAFF,TGTGCCAGCAGCCAAAGGAGGTCGCTCCCGAACACTGAAGCTTTCTTT
TRBV5-1,NA,NA,TRBJ1-5,CASSPLGGDQPQHF,TGCGCCAGCAGCCCTCTAGGAGGGGATCAGCCCCAGCATTTT
TRBV19,few,NA,TRBJ1-1,CASSRSLMNTEAFF,TGTGCCAGTAGTAGGAGCCTTATGAACACTGAAGCTTTCTTT
TRBV30,few,NA,TRBJ2-7,CASQGRAYEQYF,TGTGCCTCCCAGGGGAGGGCCTACGAGCAGTACTTC
TRBV7-2,NA,TRBD1,TRBJ1-2,CASSPYRGQVKDYGYTF,TGTGCCAGCAGCCCCTACAGGGGGCAGGTAAAGGACTATGGCTACACCTTC
TRBV28,NA,NA,TRBJ2-6,CASSLFGGTGANVLTF,TGTGCCAGCAGTTTATTCGGGGGAACAGGGGCCAACGTCCTGACTTTC
TRBV9,NA,NA,TRBJ2-7,CASSGGPSYEQYF,TGTGCCAGCAGCGGGGGCCCTTCCTACGAGCAGTACTTC
TRBV18,once,NA,TRBJ1-6,CASSLKQGSPLHF,TGTGCCAGCTCACTAAAACAGGGATCACCCCTCCACTTT
TRBV30,once,TRBD2,TRBJ2-3,CAWSGLAGVGDTQYF,TGTGCCTGGAGTGGACTAGCGGGGGTGGGTGATACGCAGTATTTT
TRBV7-2,NA,NA,TRBJ1-5,CASSLAGSGRQPQHF,TGTGCCAGCAGCTTAGCTGGGAGTGGTCGTCAGCCCCAGCATTTT
TRBV7-9,NA,NA,TRBJ1-4,CASSLGQGRTTNEKLFF,TGTGCCAGCAGCTTAGGTCAGGGTCGTACAACTAATGAAAAACTGTTTTTT
TRBV4-1,NA,NA,TRBJ1-6,CASSRREQINSPLHF,TGCGCCAGCAGCCGCCGCGAACAGATTAATTCACCCCTCCACTTT
TRBV5-1,NA,NA,TRBJ2-5,CASSFITEETQYF,TGCGCCAGCAGCTTCATCACTGAAGAGACCCAGTACTTC
TRBV9,NA,TRBD2,TRBJ2-5,CASSVVSGAETQYF,TGTGCCAGCAGCGTAGTAAGCGGGGCGGAGACCCAGTACTTC
TRBV19,NA,TRBD1,TRBJ1-4,CASSTSGQGRHEKLFF,TGTGCCAGTAGTACCTCCGGACAGGGCCGGCATGAAAAACTGTTTTTT
TRBV18,NA,NA,TRBJ2-5,CASSPLGTGMMETQYF,TGTGCCAGCTCACCACTTGGTACAGGGATGATGGAGACCCAGTACTTC
TRBV20-1,NA,NA,TRBJ2-3,CSAQTGDTQYF,TGCAGTGCTCAAACAGGAGATACGCAGTATTTT
TRBV5-1,NA,TRBD1,TRBJ1-4,CASSGRTGDEKLFF,TGCGCCAGCAGCGGGAGGACAGGGGACGAAAAACTGTTTTTT
TRBV7-9,NA,TRBD1,TRBJ2-3,CASSAQTGGGTDTQYF,TGTGCCAGCAGCGCCCAGACAGGGGGCGGGACAGATACGCAGTATTTT
TRBV23-1,few,TRBD1,TRBJ2-7,CASSPRGQVYEHYF,TGCGCTAGCAGCCCCCGGGGACAGGTCTACGAGCACTACTTC